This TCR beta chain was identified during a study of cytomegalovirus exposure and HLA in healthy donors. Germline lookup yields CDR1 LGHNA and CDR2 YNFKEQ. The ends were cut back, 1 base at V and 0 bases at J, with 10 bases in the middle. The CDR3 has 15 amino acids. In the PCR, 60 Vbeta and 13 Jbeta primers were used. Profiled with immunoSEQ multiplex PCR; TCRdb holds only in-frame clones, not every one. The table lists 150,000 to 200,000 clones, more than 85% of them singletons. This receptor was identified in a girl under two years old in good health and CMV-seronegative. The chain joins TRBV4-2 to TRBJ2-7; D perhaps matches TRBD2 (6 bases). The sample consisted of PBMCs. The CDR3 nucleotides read TGTGCCAGCAGCCAAGGCAACGGGGGCTCCTACGAGCAGTACTTC. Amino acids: CASSQGNGGSYEQYF.